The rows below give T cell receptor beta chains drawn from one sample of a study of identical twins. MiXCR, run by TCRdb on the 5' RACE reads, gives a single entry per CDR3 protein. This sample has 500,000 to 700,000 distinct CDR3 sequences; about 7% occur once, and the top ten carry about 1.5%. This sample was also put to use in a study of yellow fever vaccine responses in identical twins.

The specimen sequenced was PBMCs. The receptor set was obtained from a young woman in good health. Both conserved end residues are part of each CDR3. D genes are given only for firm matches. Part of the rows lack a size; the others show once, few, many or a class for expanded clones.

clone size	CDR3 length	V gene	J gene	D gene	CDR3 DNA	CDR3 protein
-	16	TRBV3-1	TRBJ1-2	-	TGTGCCAGCAGCCAAGCCTGGGGGGAGGCGGACTATGGCTACACCTTC	CASSQAWGEADYGYTF
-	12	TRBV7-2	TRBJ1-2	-	TGTGCCAGCAGCTTAGGCGGGATGGGCTACACCTTC	CASSLGGMGYTF
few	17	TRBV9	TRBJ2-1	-	TGTGCCAGCAGCTCCCCGGGACTCCGTTCCTCCTACAATGAGCAGTTCTTC	CASSSPGLRSSYNEQFF
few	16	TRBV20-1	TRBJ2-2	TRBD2	TGCAGTGCTGGGGGGCGGACTAGCGGGAATACCGGGGAGCTGTTTTTT	CSAGGRTSGNTGELFF
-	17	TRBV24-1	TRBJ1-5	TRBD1	TGTGCCACCAGTGACTCGCGGACAGGGGTCGGCAATCAGCCCCAGCATTTT	CATSDSRTGVGNQPQHF
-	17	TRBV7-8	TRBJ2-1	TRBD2	TGTGCCAGCAGCTCGGAACGACTAGCGGGGCCCTACAATGAGCAGTTCTTC	CASSSERLAGPYNEQFF
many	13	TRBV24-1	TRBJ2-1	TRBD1	TGTGCCACCATAGGGACAGGGAACAATGAGCAGTTCTTC	CATIGTGNNEQFF
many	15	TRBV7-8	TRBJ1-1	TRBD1	TGTGCCAGCAGCAGACCCGACAGGGTGAACACTGAAGCTTTCTTT	CASSRPDRVNTEAFF
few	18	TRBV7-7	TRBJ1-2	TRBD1	TGTGCCAGCAGCTTAATCGCTATGACAGGGTCCGCTAACTATGGCTACACCTTC	CASSLIAMTGSANYGYTF
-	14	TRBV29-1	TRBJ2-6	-	TGCAGCGTTGGAGGGGGAGCCGGGGCCAACGTCCTGACTTTC	CSVGGGAGANVLTF
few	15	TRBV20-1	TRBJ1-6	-	TGCAGTGCTCAAGAGGGAGGGTCCGGTAATTCACCCCTCCACTTT	CSAQEGGSGNSPLHF
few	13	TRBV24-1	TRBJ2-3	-	TGTGCCACCAGTGACTACACCCCAGATACGCAGTATTTT	CATSDYTPDTQYF
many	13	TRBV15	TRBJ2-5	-	TGTGCCACCAGCAGAGCAAATCAAGAGACCCAGTACTTC	CATSRANQETQYF
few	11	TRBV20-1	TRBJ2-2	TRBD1	TGCGGGGGGACAGGGGGGATGGAGCTGTTTTTT	CGGTGGMELFF
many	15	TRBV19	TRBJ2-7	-	TGTGCCAGTAGTATAGCCCCCGACCCCTCCTACGAGCAGTACTTC	CASSIAPDPSYEQYF
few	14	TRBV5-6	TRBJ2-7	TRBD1	TGTGCCAGCAGCTTGGAGGGACAGGGGAACGAGCAGTACTTC	CASSLEGQGNEQYF
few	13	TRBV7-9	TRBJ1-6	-	TGTGCCAGCAGCTCGCATCGGGACTCACCCCTCCACTTT	CASSSHRDSPLHF
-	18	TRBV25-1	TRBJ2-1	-	TGTGCCAGCAGTGATCCCATAAGGACCCATCGAGAAGGGCCTGAGCAGTTCTTC	CASSDPIRTHREGPEQFF
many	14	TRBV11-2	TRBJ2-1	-	TGTGCCAGCAGCTTAGTGGGAGTCTACAATGAGCAGTTCTTC	CASSLVGVYNEQFF
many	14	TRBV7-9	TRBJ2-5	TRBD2	TGTGCCAGCAGCCCCCCTAGCGGGAAAGAGACCCAGTACTTC	CASSPPSGKETQYF
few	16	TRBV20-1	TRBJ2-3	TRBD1	TGCAGTGCTAGGCTGAGTAGGGACAGTTCTACAGATACGCAGTATTTT	CSARLSRDSSTDTQYF
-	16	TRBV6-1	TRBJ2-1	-	TGTGCCAGCAGACCCGCGGACCGGAGCTCCTACAATGAGCAGTTCTTC	CASRPADRSSYNEQFF
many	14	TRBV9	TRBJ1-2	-	TGTGCCAGCAGCGTAGGGGAATCGACCTATGGCTACACCTTC	CASSVGESTYGYTF
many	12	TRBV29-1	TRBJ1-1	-	TGCAGCGCCTCAGGGCTTGCACTTGAAGCTTTCTTT	CSASGLALEAFF
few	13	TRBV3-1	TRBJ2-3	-	TGTGCCAGCAGCCAAGAAAGCACACAGACGCAGTATTTT	CASSQESTQTQYF
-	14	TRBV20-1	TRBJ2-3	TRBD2	TGCAGTGAGCAGCGGGGGGATCTGGCAGATACGCAGTATTTT	CSEQRGDLADTQYF
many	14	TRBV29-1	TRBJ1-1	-	TGCAGCGTTGAAGTATTAGGGGAGAACACTGAAGCTTTCTTT	CSVEVLGENTEAFF
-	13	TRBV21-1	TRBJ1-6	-	TGTGCCAGCAGCGCCCGACAGGGTGAACCCCTCCACTTT	CASSARQGEPLHF
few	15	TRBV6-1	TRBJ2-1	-	TGTGCCAGCAGGACTACCCGTACCCTAGGGGGGAGGCAGTTCTTC	CASRTTRTLGGRQFF
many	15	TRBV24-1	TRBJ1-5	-	TGTGCCACCAGTCCAGGGCTCGTTGGCAATCAGCCCCAGCATTTT	CATSPGLVGNQPQHF
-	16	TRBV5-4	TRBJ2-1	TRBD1	TGTGCCAGCAGCTGGGGGACAGGCAAGGGAGTCGGTGAGCAGTTCTTC	CASSWGTGKGVGEQFF
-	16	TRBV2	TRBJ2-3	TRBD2	TGTGCCAGCAGAGGGATAGCGGGAAGGGGCACAGATACGCAGTATTTT	CASRGIAGRGTDTQYF
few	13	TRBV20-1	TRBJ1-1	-	TGCAGTGCAACCAGGGGACCGAACACTGAAGCTTTCTTT	CSATRGPNTEAFF
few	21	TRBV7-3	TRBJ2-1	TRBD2	TGTGCCAGCAGCTTAACAAGAGGGACTAGCGGGATTACCAGCTCCTACAATGAGCAGTTCTTC	CASSLTRGTSGITSSYNEQFF
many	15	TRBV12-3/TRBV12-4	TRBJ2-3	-	TGTGCCAGCACCGACTCTACCACCAGCACAGATACGCAGTATTTT	CASTDSTTSTDTQYF
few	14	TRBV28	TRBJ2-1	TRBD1	TGTGCCAGCAGTACCGACAGGGTTTGGAATGAGCAGTTCTTC	CASSTDRVWNEQFF
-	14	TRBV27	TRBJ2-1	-	TGTGCCAGCAGTTCAAAAGCAGGTTACAGTGAGCAGTTCTTC	CASSSKAGYSEQFF
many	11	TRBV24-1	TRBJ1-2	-	TGTGCCACCTCCGCTCGGGGGAGCTACACCTTC	CATSARGSYTF
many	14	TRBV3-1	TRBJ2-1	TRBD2	TGTGCCAGCAGCCAAACTAGCGGGGACAATGAGCAGTTCTTC	CASSQTSGDNEQFF
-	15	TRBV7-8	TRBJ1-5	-	TGTGCCAGCAGCTTAGGCAGGGGCTACCAGAGGCCCCAGCATTTT	CASSLGRGYQRPQHF
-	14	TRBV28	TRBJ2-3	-	TGTGCCAGCAGTGCTCTAGGCCCGTCAGATACGCAGTATTTT	CASSALGPSDTQYF